These T cell receptor beta chains were read from a single sample in a study of T cell responses to AZD1222 COVID-19 vaccine. Profiling relied on immunoSEQ multiplex PCR, and the TCRdb table lists in-frame clones only, not all of them. The sample lists fewer than 120,000 clones, around 90% occurring once. Specimen: peripheral blood, collected on day 0 of AZD1222 vaccination. The receptor source for this set is an adult in good health. The CDR3 runs from the conserved cysteine through the conserved F or W. A D gene is named only where the DNA matches it firmly. Only some rows state a clone size, as once, few, many or a class for expanded clones.

cdr3_aa	cdr3_nt	v_call	clone_size	cdr3_length	d_call	j_call
CASLQNNSPLHF	TGTGCCAGTCTCCAAAATAATTCACCCCTCCACTTT	TRBV28	NA	12	NA	TRBJ1-6
CASSIAPMNTGELFF	TGTGCCAGTAGTATAGCTCCCATGAACACCGGGGAGCTGTTTTTT	TRBV19	once	15	NA	TRBJ2-2
CASSRSGQPNEKLFF	TGTGCCAGCAGCCGCTCGGGACAGCCTAATGAAAAACTGTTTTTT	TRBV7-6	NA	15	TRBD1	TRBJ1-4
CASSLSPGSSYNEQFF	TGTGCCAGCAGCCTGTCCCCCGGTAGCTCCTACAATGAGCAGTTCTTC	TRBV5-4	once	16	NA	TRBJ2-1
CASSPVPRIYEQYF	TGTGCCAGCAGCCCAGTACCCAGGATCTACGAGCAGTACTTC	TRBV7-8	NA	14	NA	TRBJ2-7
CASSPWGTHSYNEQFF	TGTGCCAGCAGTCCCTGGGGGACCCACTCCTACAATGAGCAGTTCTTC	TRBV28	NA	16	NA	TRBJ2-1
CASSQVTQPYGYTF	TGTGCCAGCAGCCAAGTTACCCAGCCTTATGGCTACACCTTC	TRBV3-1/TRBV3-2	NA	14	NA	TRBJ1-2
CASSEQGYGGANVLTF	TGTGCCAGCAGTGAACAAGGTTACGGCGGGGCCAACGTCCTGACTTTC	TRBV6-1	NA	16	NA	TRBJ2-6
CASSLAGPGGETQYF	TGTGCCAGCAGCTTAGCTGGGCCGGGAGGAGAGACCCAGTACTTC	TRBV7-2	NA	15	TRBD2	TRBJ2-5
CASSLATGQGATNEKLFF	TGTGCCAGCAGCTTAGCCACGGGACAGGGGGCAACTAATGAAAAACTGTTTTTT	TRBV7-9	NA	18	TRBD1	TRBJ1-4
CASSQEAGITDTQYF	TGTGCCAGCAGCCAAGAGGCGGGGATCACAGATACGCAGTATTTT	TRBV14	NA	15	NA	TRBJ2-3
CASKGGRGQGYTF	TGTGCCAGCAAAGGTGGCAGGGGGCAAGGCTACACCTTC	TRBV2	NA	13	TRBD1	TRBJ1-2
CATSRELRDRVSGTDTQYF	TGTGCCACCAGCAGGGAACTCCGGGACAGGGTTTCGGGCACAGATACGCAGTATTTT	TRBV15	once	19	TRBD1	TRBJ2-3
CASSLGSGSYEQYF	TGTGCCAGCAGCTTAGGCAGTGGATCTTACGAGCAGTACTTC	TRBV11-3	NA	14	NA	TRBJ2-7
CASSEGQTNTEAFF	TGTGCCAGCAGTGAAGGACAGACGAACACTGAAGCTTTCTTT	TRBV6-1	NA	14	NA	TRBJ1-1
CASSAETGKNQPQHF	TGTGCCAGCAGCGCGGAGACAGGGAAAAATCAGCCCCAGCATTTT	TRBV2	NA	15	TRBD1	TRBJ1-5
CASSQAVSAHEQYF	TGCGCCAGCAGCCAAGCGGTTAGCGCCCACGAGCAGTACTTC	TRBV4-1	NA	14	NA	TRBJ2-7
CATSRGGLPTYEQYF	TGTGCCACCAGCAGAGGGGGACTGCCTACCTACGAGCAGTACTTC	TRBV15	few	15	NA	TRBJ2-7
CASSYGTGNSNQPQHF	TGCGCCAGCAGCTATGGGACAGGGAATAGCAATCAGCCCCAGCATTTT	TRBV4-1	once	16	TRBD1	TRBJ1-5
CASSLIGVADTQYF	TGTGCCAGCAGCTTGATAGGGGTAGCAGATACGCAGTATTTT	TRBV5-4	NA	14	NA	TRBJ2-3
CASNPDLNTGELFF	TGTGCCAGTAACCCAGACCTGAACACCGGGGAGCTGTTTTTT	TRBV19	NA	14	NA	TRBJ2-2
CASSSSGGRGTEAFF	TGCGCCAGCAGCTCATCGGGGGGCCGGGGCACTGAAGCTTTCTTT	TRBV5-1	NA	15	NA	TRBJ1-1
CASSLRRDRNSPLHF	TGTGCCAGCAGCCTAAGGCGGGACAGGAATTCACCCCTCCACTTT	TRBV7-2	NA	15	TRBD1	TRBJ1-6
CASSPPEGPSPLHF	TGTGCCAGCAGCCCCCCAGAGGGGCCTTCACCCCTCCACTTT	TRBV9	NA	14	NA	TRBJ1-6
CASSLLGGAGLGNEQFF	TGCGCCAGCAGCCTCCTCGGGGGGGCAGGCCTTGGGAATGAGCAGTTCTTC	TRBV4-1	NA	17	TRBD2	TRBJ2-1
CASTSSGRSNEQFF	TGTGCCAGCACGTCTAGCGGGAGGTCCAATGAGCAGTTCTTC	TRBV7-8	NA	14	TRBD2	TRBJ2-1
CASSLASGASYEQYF	TGCGCCAGCAGCTTGGCTTCGGGCGCTTCCTACGAGCAGTACTTC	TRBV5-1	NA	15	NA	TRBJ2-7
CASSYSGGRRYQPQHF	TGTGCCAGCAGTTACTCGGGGGGTCGTAGGTATCAGCCCCAGCATTTT	TRBV6-2/TRBV6-3	once	16	NA	TRBJ1-5
CASRMTGGNQPQHF	TGTGCCAGCAGGATGACAGGGGGCAATCAGCCCCAGCATTTT	TRBV6-5	NA	14	TRBD1	TRBJ1-5
CASSFLGGKRFGYTF	TGTGCCAGCAGCTTTCTAGGGGGTAAAAGGTTTGGCTACACCTTC	TRBV7-9	NA	15	NA	TRBJ1-2
CATSPVITSNTEAFF	TGTGCCACCAGCCCCGTGATCACATCGAACACTGAAGCTTTCTTT	TRBV24-1	NA	15	NA	TRBJ1-1
CASSLGDDGGEQFF	TGTGCCAGCAGTTTAGGGGATGACGGAGGTGAGCAGTTCTTC	TRBV28	NA	14	NA	TRBJ2-1
CASSLGDHTQYF	TGTGCCAGCAGCTTAGGGGATCATACGCAGTATTTT	TRBV11-3	NA	12	NA	TRBJ2-3
CATRVPGDSPLHF	TGTGCCACCCGGGTTCCGGGGGATTCACCCCTCCACTTT	TRBV6-6	NA	13	NA	TRBJ1-6
CASSPAGSNIQYF	TGTGCCAGCAGTCCCGCAGGGTCAAACATTCAGTACTTC	TRBV6-6	NA	13	NA	TRBJ2-4
CASSLGGRVVYEQYF	TGTGCCAGCAGTTTAGGGGGCAGGGTTGTCTACGAGCAGTACTTC	TRBV28	NA	15	NA	TRBJ2-7
CASSLAGPGTGLNGYTF	TGTGCCAGCAGCTTAGCCGGCCCCGGGACAGGGTTGAACGGCTACACCTTC	TRBV7-2	NA	17	TRBD1	TRBJ1-2
CASSQGGGSYEKLFF	TGTGCCAGCAGCCAGGGGGGTGGCAGTTATGAAAAACTGTTTTTT	TRBV7-6	once	15	TRBD1	TRBJ1-4
CASSSTGHTQYF	TGTGCCAGCAGCTCGACAGGGCATACGCAGTATTTT	TRBV14	NA	12	TRBD1	TRBJ2-3
CASSNGPGLAGVEQYF	TGTGCCAGTAGTAACGGCCCGGGACTAGCGGGAGTTGAGCAGTACTTC	TRBV19	NA	16	TRBD2	TRBJ2-7
CVSRGPPSTDTQYF	TGTGTCTCGAGGGGGCCCCCTAGCACAGATACGCAGTATTTT	TRBV2	once	14	TRBD1	TRBJ2-3
CASSPTNQPQHF	TGTGCCAGCAGCCCGACTAATCAGCCCCAGCATTTT	TRBV6-6	NA	12	NA	TRBJ1-5
CASREEDTSVYGYTF	TGTGCCAGCAGGGAGGAGGACACGTCTGTCTATGGCTACACCTTC	TRBV9	NA	15	NA	TRBJ1-2
CASSRDRGANSPLHF	TGTGCCAGCAGTCGCGACAGGGGCGCTAATTCACCCCTCCACTTT	TRBV6-2/TRBV6-3	once	15	TRBD1	TRBJ1-6
CASSSPTDTQYF	TGTGCCAGCAGCTCTCCCACAGATACGCAGTATTTT	TRBV28	NA	12	NA	TRBJ2-3
CASSFTGNSPLHF	TGTGCCAGCAGCTTCACGGGTAATTCACCCCTCCACTTT	TRBV7-2	NA	13	NA	TRBJ1-6
CASSQGTSGGTDTQYF	TGTGCCAGCAGCCAAGGAACTAGCGGGGGCACAGATACGCAGTATTTT	TRBV7-9	few	16	TRBD2	TRBJ2-3
CASSSTRQGFSYEQYF	TGTGCCAGCAGTAGTACGAGACAGGGGTTTTCCTACGAGCAGTACTTC	TRBV13	NA	16	TRBD1	TRBJ2-7
CARSFSSGELFF	TGTGCCAGAAGCTTTAGTTCCGGGGAGCTGTTTTTT	TRBV7-5	NA	12	NA	TRBJ2-2
CASSIQGSTPYGYTF	TGTGCCAGCAGCATACAGGGTTCGACCCCCTATGGCTACACCTTC	TRBV7-2	NA	15	NA	TRBJ1-2
CASSSNLQGKANYGYTF	TGTGCCAGCAGCTCCAACCTACAGGGCAAAGCTAACTATGGCTACACCTTC	TRBV28	NA	17	NA	TRBJ1-2
CASSLSALTEAFF	TGTGCCAGCAGCTTAAGCGCTTTAACTGAAGCTTTCTTT	TRBV7-9	NA	13	NA	TRBJ1-1
CARSCYNEQFF	TGTGCCAGAAGCTGTTACAATGAGCAGTTCTTC	TRBV5-3	NA	11	NA	TRBJ2-1
CASSSLTSGGTDTQYF	TGCGCCAGCAGCTCCCTGACTAGCGGGGGCACAGATACGCAGTATTTT	TRBV5-1	NA	16	TRBD2	TRBJ2-3
CASSLLAGQFF	TGTGCCAGCAGCTTGCTAGCGGGGCAGTTCTTC	TRBV5-5	NA	11	TRBD2	TRBJ2-1
CASRATGQGGYTF	TGTGCCAGCAGAGCGACAGGGCAAGGAGGCTACACCTTC	TRBV12-3/TRBV12-4	NA	13	TRBD1	TRBJ1-2
CASSLTGGGYSYEQYF	TGTGCCAGCAGCTTAACGGGCGGGGGGTACTCCTACGAGCAGTACTTC	TRBV7-2	once	16	TRBD2	TRBJ2-7
CATSDSGGQINQPQHF	TGTGCCACCAGTGATTCTGGGGGCCAGATCAATCAGCCCCAGCATTTT	TRBV24-1	NA	16	NA	TRBJ1-5
CASSSRGANYGYTF	TGCGCCAGCAGCTCCCGTGGAGCTAACTATGGCTACACCTTC	TRBV5-1	NA	14	NA	TRBJ1-2